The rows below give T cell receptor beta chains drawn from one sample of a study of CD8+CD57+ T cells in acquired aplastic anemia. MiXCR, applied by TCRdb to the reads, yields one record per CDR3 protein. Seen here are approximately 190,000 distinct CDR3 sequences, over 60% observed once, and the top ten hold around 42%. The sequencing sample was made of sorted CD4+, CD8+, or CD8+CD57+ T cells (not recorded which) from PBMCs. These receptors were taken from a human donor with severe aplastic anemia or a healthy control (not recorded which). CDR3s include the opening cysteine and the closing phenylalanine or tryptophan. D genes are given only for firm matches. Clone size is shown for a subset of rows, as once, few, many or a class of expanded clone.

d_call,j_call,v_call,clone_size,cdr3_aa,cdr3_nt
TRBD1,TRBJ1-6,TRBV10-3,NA,CAISEGTGISPLHF,TGTGCCATCAGTGAAGGGACAGGGATTTCACCCCTCCACTTT
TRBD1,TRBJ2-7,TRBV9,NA,CASSGWTGSVHEQYF,TGTGCCAGCAGCGGATGGACAGGATCGGTTCACGAGCAGTACTTC
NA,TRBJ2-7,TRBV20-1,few,CSAQETGPNEQYF,TGCAGTGCCCAGGAAACAGGGCCCAACGAGCAGTACTTC
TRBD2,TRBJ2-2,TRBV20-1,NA,CSASEGSGRRGTGELFF,TGCAGTGCTAGCGAAGGGAGCGGGAGACGAGGGACCGGGGAGCTGTTTTTT
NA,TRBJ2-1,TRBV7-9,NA,CASSLGVADEQFF,TGTGCCAGCAGCTTAGGAGTTGCCGATGAGCAGTTCTTC
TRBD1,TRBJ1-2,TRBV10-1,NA,CASRHRQGAIGYTF,TGTGCCAGCAGACATCGGCAGGGGGCGATAGGCTACACCTTC
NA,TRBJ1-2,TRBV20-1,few,CSAALGDSNSF,TGCAGTGCTGCCTTAGGAGACAGTAACTCCTTC
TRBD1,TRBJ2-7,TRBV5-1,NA,CASRSPGQGSYEQYF,TGCGCCAGCAGGTCTCCGGGACAGGGATCCTACGAGCAGTACTTC
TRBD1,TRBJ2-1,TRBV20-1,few,CSATMGQGWGNEQFF,TGCAGTGCTACCATGGGACAGGGGTGGGGCAATGAGCAGTTCTTC
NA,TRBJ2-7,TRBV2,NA,CASSEANEQYF,TGTGCCAGCAGTGAGGCCAACGAGCAGTACTTC
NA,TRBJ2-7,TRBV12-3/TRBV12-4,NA,CASSSDRPYEQYF,TGTGCCAGCAGTTCCGACAGGCCTTACGAGCAGTACTTC
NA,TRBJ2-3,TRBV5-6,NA,CASSLEGAGTDTQYF,TGTGCCAGCAGCTTGGAAGGGGCCGGCACAGATACGCAGTATTTT
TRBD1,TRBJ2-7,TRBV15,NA,CATSSGTGSPYEQYF,TGTGCCACCAGCAGCGGGACAGGGAGCCCCTACGAGCAGTACTTC
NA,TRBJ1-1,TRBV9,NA,CASSVPRTGDHTEAFF,TGTGCCAGCAGCGTACCTCGGACCGGGGACCACACTGAAGCTTTCTTT
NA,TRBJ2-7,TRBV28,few,CASSLDHPYEQYF,TGTGCCAGCAGTTTAGACCATCCTTACGAGCAGTACTTC
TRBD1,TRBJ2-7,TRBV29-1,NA,CSAPGQRYEQYF,TGCAGCGCCCCGGGACAGCGCTACGAGCAGTACTTC
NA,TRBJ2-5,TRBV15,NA,CATNAGLQETQYF,TGTGCCACCAACGCGGGACTCCAAGAGACCCAGTACTTC
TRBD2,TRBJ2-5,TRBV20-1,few,CSARLAGGLETQYF,TGCAGTGCCAGGCTAGCGGGGGGGCTGGAGACCCAGTACTTC
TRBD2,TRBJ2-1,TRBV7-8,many,CASRLPSSGGPDGQFF,TGTGCCAGCAGACTTCCCTCTAGCGGGGGGCCCGATGGGCAGTTCTTC
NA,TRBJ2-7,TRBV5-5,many,CASSPAEARLISYEQYF,TGTGCCAGCAGCCCTGCGGAGGCCAGACTCATCTCCTACGAGCAGTACTTC
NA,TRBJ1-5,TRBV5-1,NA,CASSLEGAGQPQHF,TGTGCCAGCAGCTTGGAAGGGGCTGGGCAGCCCCAGCATTTT
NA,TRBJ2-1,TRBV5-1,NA,CASSLAQGTHEQFF,TGCGCCAGCAGCTTGGCACAGGGTACCCATGAGCAGTTCTTC
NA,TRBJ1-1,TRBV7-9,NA,CASSEKPREFGTEAFF,TGTGCCAGCAGCGAAAAACCCAGGGAATTTGGGACTGAAGCTTTCTTT
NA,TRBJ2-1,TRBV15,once,CATGLSYNERFF,TGTGCCACGGGACTCTCTTACAATGAGCGGTTCTTC
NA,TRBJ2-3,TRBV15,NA,CATSRDPPDTQYF,TGTGCCACCAGCAGAGATCCCCCAGATACGCAGTATTTT
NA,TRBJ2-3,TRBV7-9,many,CASSPTPQGAASGGTDTQYF,TGTGCCAGCAGCCCTACCCCACAGGGGGCGGCTAGCGGGGGCACAGATACGCAGTATTTT
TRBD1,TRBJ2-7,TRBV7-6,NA,CSSSPTTGQGRDYEQYF,TGTTCCAGCAGCCCAACCACCGGACAGGGAAGGGACTACGAGCAGTACTTC
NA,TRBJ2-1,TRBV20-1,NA,CSARRGNSYNEQFF,TGCAGTGCTCGGAGGGGAAATTCCTACAATGAGCAGTTCTTC
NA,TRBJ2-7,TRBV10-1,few,CASSEYRGPYEQYF,TGCGCCAGCAGTGAGTATAGGGGACCCTACGAGCAGTACTTC
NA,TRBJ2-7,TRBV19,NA,CASSGGNQNEQYF,TGTGCCAGTAGCGGGGGCAACCAGAACGAGCAGTACTTC
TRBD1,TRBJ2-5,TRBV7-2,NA,CASSLVRQGPGETQYF,TGTGCCAGCAGCTTGGTAAGACAGGGACCAGGAGAGACCCAGTACTTC
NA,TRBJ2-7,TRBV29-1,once,CSVESGGGHEQYF,TGCAGCGTTGAATCAGGGGGGGGGCACGAGCAGTACTTC
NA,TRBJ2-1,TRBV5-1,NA,CASSFWGDEQFF,TGCGCCAGCAGCTTCTGGGGCGATGAGCAGTTCTTC